One and the same sample provided the 4 T cell receptor beta chains below, sequenced in a study of T-cell memory formation after mild COVID-19. TCRdb itself ran the 5' RACE reads through MiXCR, one entry per CDR3 protein. The sample contains fewer than 300,000 distinct CDR3 sequences, 15% to 20% of which appear only once. The material sequenced was PBMCs or a T cell subset sorted from them (not recorded which). These receptors were collected from a man aged 18 to 30 who had mild COVID-19 (a few samples of this study predate the infection). Cell type and time point are not known.

The rearrangement joins TRBV12-3 or TRBV12-4 to TRBJ2-1, with TRBD2 identical over 14 bases. This CDR3 has 15 amino acids. V shed 8 bases, J shed 7 bases, and the junction held 7 bases outside the gene matches. CDR3 loop: CASRRTSGGQNEQFF. The CDR3 DNA is TGTGCCAGCCGCCGGACTAGCGGGGGGCAGAATGAGCAGTTCTTC.

This clonotype was counted a few times. This chain joins TRBV12-3 or TRBV12-4 and TRBJ2-3; 7 bases line up with TRBD1. The CDR3 is 13 residues long. With V trimmed by 7 bases and J by 7 bases, 8 bases remained unmatched. The CDR3 region is CASTLRGLYTQYF. CDR3 coding DNA: TGTGCCAGCACCCTGAGGGGGCTATATACGCAGTATTTT.

This clonotype was seen only a few times. The chain joins TRBV5-1 to TRBJ2-3, with D possibly called TRBD1 or TRBD2 (6 bases each). Germline CDR1 is SGHRS and CDR2 is YFSETQ. With 0 bases removed from V and 2 bases from J, the gap between germline ends came to 16 bases. The CDR3 consists of 17 residues. The CDR3 bases are TGCGCCAGCAGCTTGGTTTCCGGGGGCAGTTTCACAGATACGCAGTATTTT. Translated: CASSLVSGGSFTDTQYF.

This clonotype was seen repeatedly, ten times or more. This chain uses TRBV7-2 with TRBJ2-5, with TRBD2 matching 7 bases. This CDR3 is built from 15 residues. Germline values: CDR1 SGHTA, CDR2 FQGNSA. V was clipped by 1 base and J by 3 bases; unmatched bases: 5. The CDR3 reads CASSLGLGGKETQYF. The CDR3 DNA reads TGTGCCAGCAGCTTAGGACTCGGGGGGAAAGAGACCCAGTACTTC.